The rows below give T cell receptor beta chains drawn from one sample of a study of CD8 T cells in Susac syndrome. TCRdb independently ran MiXCR on the immunoSEQ multiplex PCR reads; one entry per CDR3 protein. The top ten clones hold under 0.095% of a sample with some 110,000 distinct CDR3 sequences, 90% to 95% of them seen once. Sequenced input: CD4+ T cells from PBMCs. The receptors were sampled from a human donor in good health. Both conserved end residues are part of each CDR3. D genes are given only for firm matches. A clone size is listed for some rows: how often the clone was seen (once, few, many), or a class if it is expanded.

size: -; J: TRBJ2-5; V: TRBV14; D: -; DNA: TGTGCCAGCAGCCAAGTCTCGACCGGCCAGTACTTC; CDR3: CASSQVSTGQYF
size: -; J: TRBJ2-5; V: TRBV25-1; D: TRBD2; DNA: TGTGCCAGCAGGGGGGAGGGTACGTGGGAGACCCAGTACTTC; CDR3: CASRGEGTWETQYF
size: -; J: TRBJ2-7; V: TRBV29-1; D: TRBD2; DNA: TGCAGCGCCACCGGGGGGACCTACGAGCAGTACTTC; CDR3: CSATGGTYEQYF
size: -; J: TRBJ2-2; V: TRBV15; D: TRBD1; DNA: TGTGCCACCAGCAGGGGGACAGGGAACACCGGGGAGCTGTTTTTT; CDR3: CATSRGTGNTGELFF
size: -; J: TRBJ1-5; V: TRBV7-2; D: TRBD1; DNA: TGTGCCAGCAGCGAAAAGGGACAGTATAGCAATCAGCCCCAGCATTTT; CDR3: CASSEKGQYSNQPQHF
size: -; J: TRBJ1-3; V: TRBV4-1; D: -; DNA: TGCGCCAGCAGCCAAGATAACAGCGCTGGAAACACCATATATTTT; CDR3: CASSQDNSAGNTIYF
size: -; J: TRBJ2-7; V: TRBV28; D: -; DNA: TGTGCCAGCAAACAAGGTACAGCCAGATTCTACGAGCAGTACTTC; CDR3: CASKQGTARFYEQYF
size: -; J: TRBJ1-5; V: TRBV7-9; D: -; DNA: TGTGCCAGCAGCTTAGATGTTGGGGGGGGCCGGGGTCAGCCCCAGCATTTT; CDR3: CASSLDVGGGRGQPQHF
size: -; J: TRBJ1-1; V: TRBV19; D: -; DNA: TGTGCCAGTAGCTCTGGGCAGTTCGCGGCTGAAGCTTTCTTT; CDR3: CASSSGQFAAEAFF
size: once; J: TRBJ2-5; V: TRBV3-1; D: TRBD2; DNA: TGTGCCAGCAGCTCCCCCCTACGACTAGCGGGAGGGGAGACCCAGTACTTC; CDR3: CASSSPLRLAGGETQYF
size: once; J: TRBJ2-7; V: TRBV2; D: TRBD2; DNA: TGTGCCAGCAACGGACTAGCGGGAGGCACCTACGAGCAGTACTTC; CDR3: CASNGLAGGTYEQYF
size: once; J: TRBJ1-5; V: TRBV10-2; D: -; DNA: TGCGCCAGCAGTGAGCAGGGTGGGCAGCCCCAGCATTTT; CDR3: CASSEQGGQPQHF
size: -; J: TRBJ2-5; V: TRBV5-1; D: -; DNA: TGCGCCAGCAGCTTGGCCCGGGGAAATGGGGAGACCCAGTACTTC; CDR3: CASSLARGNGETQYF
size: -; J: TRBJ1-2; V: TRBV4-3; D: -; DNA: TGCGCCAGCAGCCAAGAGCCAACTGGGAACTATGGCTACACCTTC; CDR3: CASSQEPTGNYGYTF
size: -; J: TRBJ2-3; V: TRBV6-2/TRBV6-3; D: TRBD1; DNA: TGTGCCAGCAGACCGCGACAGGGGAGGGATACGCAGTATTTT; CDR3: CASRPRQGRDTQYF
size: -; J: TRBJ2-7; V: TRBV14; D: TRBD1; DNA: TGTGCCAGCAGCCAACCGGGACAGGGGGGCTACGAGCAGTACTTC; CDR3: CASSQPGQGGYEQYF
size: -; J: TRBJ2-4; V: TRBV4-2; D: -; DNA: TGTGCCAGCAGCCCACACCCGGGGTCAGGGCTAGCCAAAAACATTCAGTACTTC; CDR3: CASSPHPGSGLAKNIQYF
size: -; J: TRBJ2-7; V: TRBV7-2; D: -; DNA: TGTGCCAGCAGTTCCATTGAGTCAGGGTTCTACGAGCAGTACTTC; CDR3: CASSSIESGFYEQYF
size: -; J: TRBJ2-3; V: TRBV24-1; D: TRBD1; DNA: TGTGCCACCAGTGATACGGGACAGGGCACAGATACGCAGTATTTT; CDR3: CATSDTGQGTDTQYF
size: -; J: TRBJ2-3; V: TRBV7-6; D: -; DNA: TGTGCCAGCAGCCTTCGTCTCGGAGATGCACAGTATTTT; CDR3: CASSLRLGDAQYF
size: -; J: TRBJ2-7; V: TRBV3-1; D: TRBD2; DNA: TGTGCCAGCACCCCGGGAGGGGGGAGCTCCTACGAGCAGTACTTC; CDR3: CASTPGGGSSYEQYF
size: -; J: TRBJ2-3; V: TRBV7-2; D: -; DNA: TGTGCCAGCAGCTTAGTCAGGGTCACAGATACGCAGTATTTT; CDR3: CASSLVRVTDTQYF
size: -; J: TRBJ2-4; V: TRBV12-3/TRBV12-4; D: -; DNA: TGTGCCAGCAGTTTGCTCGAGGGGAACATTCAGTACTTC; CDR3: CASSLLEGNIQYF
size: -; J: TRBJ1-2; V: TRBV6-4; D: TRBD1; DNA: TGTGCCAGCAGTGAACAGGGGGCGAACTATGGCTACACCTTC; CDR3: CASSEQGANYGYTF